The entry below gives a single TCR beta chain sequence along with its context. Its specificity is unknown. Unique molecular identifiers featured in how the TCRbeta library was prepared. TCRdb independently ran MiXCR on the PCR reads; one entry per CDR3 protein. This sample has about 250,000 distinct CDR3 sequences, with roughly a quarter found just once. The data belong to a study of T-cell reconstitution after alpha-beta-depleted transplantation in children. Study conclusions and caveats: From newly produced T cells came most of the T-cell counts and diversity one year after transplant.

The CDR3 runs 17 residues. Germline values: CDR1 SGHVS, CDR2 FQNEAQ. V lost 1 base to trimming and J lost 0 bases, with 14 bases between them. This material consisted of PBMCs, mostly from graft donor cells, taken 360 days after TCRalphabeta/CD19-depleted stem cell transplant. This sequence was found in a female patient between 2 and 15 years old who had a stem cell transplant for congenital amegakaryocytic thrombocytopenia, so the T cells may come from the graft donor. The chain links TRBV7-8 to TRBJ2-3, with D possibly matching TRBD1 (5 bases). In DNA form, the CDR3 reads TGTGCCAGCAGCTTAGGAGGTGGACACGCTAGCACAGATACGCAGTATTTT. Its translation is CASSLGGGHASTDTQYF.